Presented here are 9 T cell receptor beta chains from one specimen sequenced in a study of blood T cell repertoires in COVID-19. TCRdb's copy holds only in-frame clones and misses some; the assay was immunoSEQ multiplex PCR. The profile shows roughly 120,000 clones, around 80% of them singletons. The specimen was peripheral blood. These receptors all come from a man in his 70s with acute or convalescent COVID-19.

V is TRBV18 and J is TRBJ1-5, with no clear D. The CDR3 covers 15 residues. Trimming removed 3 bases from V and 1 base from J, with 10 bases in between. CDR1 and CDR2 from the germline V gene are KGHSH and LQKENI. For the CDR3, the DNA is TGTGCCAGCTCACCCGTGGGAGGGAGCAATCAGCCCCAGCATTTT. Amino acids: CASSPVGGSNQPQHF.

The chain has TRBV11-2 and TRBJ2-3; 7 bases fit TRBD2. The CDR3 runs 15 residues. The germline V gene encodes CDR1 SGHAT and CDR2 FQNNGV. Trimming removed 2 bases from V and 2 bases from J; junction bases left unmatched: 4. CDR3 DNA sequence: TGTGCCAGCAGCTTAATTACTAGCGACACAGATACGCAGTATTTT. It encodes CASSLITSDTDTQYF.

The rearrangement links TRBV10-3 to TRBJ1-2; 8 nucleotides align to TRBD1. Germline values: CDR1 ENHRY, CDR2 SYGVKD. V shed 11 bases and J 5 bases; nucleotides not matched to a gene: 16. CDR3 length: 15 amino acids. CDR3 sequence (DNA): TGTGCCTCCTTGACCGGGACAGGACAGACTTATGGCTACACCTTC. This gives the protein CASLTGTGQTYGYTF.

The genes are TRBV11-1 and TRBJ1-4; the match to TRBD1 covers 8 bases. Germline CDR1 is SGHAT and CDR2 is FQDESV (reference sequence). V was pared by 5 bases and J by 8 bases, with 10 bases of the junction left unmatched. The CDR3 length is 15 residues. DNA of the CDR3: TGTGCCAGCAGCCCAAAGGACAGGGTGTCGGAAAAACTGTTTTTT. This codes for CASSPKDRVSEKLFF.

The genes are TRBV20-1 and TRBJ2-5; D is undetermined. This CDR3 contains 11 residues. The V end was cut by 7 bases, the J end by 4 bases, with 10 bases between. CDR1 is DFQATT, CDR2 SNEGSKA, per germline (reference sequence). CDR3: CSVSDRETQYF. Here the CDR3 DNA reads TGCAGTGTGAGCGACCGAGAGACCCAGTACTTC.

The chain uses TRBV5-1 and TRBJ1-1; D perhaps matches TRBD1 (5 bases). The V end lost 4 bases, the J end lost 1 base, and 14 bases lay between the germline ends. Germline loops: CDR1 SGHRS, CDR2 YFSETQ. This CDR3 region has 15 residues. The CDR3 protein is CASSPTGGANTEAFF. In nucleotides, the CDR3 is TGCGCCAGCAGCCCCACGGGGGGAGCGAACACTGAAGCTTTCTTT.

The chain employs TRBV6-5 and TRBJ2-7, with D perhaps matching TRBD2 (5 bases). V lost 3 bases and J lost 0, with 6 bases in between. Germline lookup yields CDR1 MNHEY and CDR2 SVGAGI. The CDR3 runs to 13 residues. The CDR3 here is CASSYEGSYEQYF. The CDR3 nucleotides read TGTGCCAGCAGTTATGAGGGCTCCTACGAGCAGTACTTC.

This clone was counted a few times. V is TRBV30 and J is TRBJ2-3; 8 bases match TRBD2. The CDR3 is 14 residues long. Germline V lookup: CDR1 GTSNPN, CDR2 SVGIG (reference sequence). Germline trimming cut 4 bases from V and 2 bases from J; bases unmatched to any gene: 5. In DNA, the CDR3 is TGTGCCTGGAAACTAGCGGCATACACAGATACGCAGTATTTT. This gives the protein CAWKLAAYTDTQYF.

The V call is TRBV7-2, the J call TRBJ2-1; 15 bases map to TRBD2. The length of the CDR3 is 18 residues. The ends lost 2 bases at V and 8 bases at J; junction bases unmatched: 10. Germline V gene lookup returns CDR1 SGHTA and CDR2 FQGNSA. CDR3 sequence reads: CASSLLGLAGGPAHEQFF. CDR3 in DNA: TGTGCCAGCAGCTTATTGGGACTAGCGGGGGGCCCTGCGCATGAGCAGTTCTTC.